Presented here are 27 T cell receptor beta chains from one specimen sequenced in a study of cytomegalovirus exposure and HLA in healthy donors. The PCR contained 60 Vbeta and 13 Jbeta primers. Libraries were prepared by immunoSEQ multiplex PCR; TCRdb keeps only in-frame clonotypes and omits some of them. Here the sample spans 75,000 to 100,000 clones, 70% to 80% being singletons. The sequencing input was PBMCs. The receptors derive from a man aged 55 to 70 in good health and CMV-seropositive.

The chain is built from TRBV6-1 and TRBJ1-1; maybe TRBD1 (6 bases). V dropped 4 bases and J dropped 7 bases, with 16 bases sitting between them. CDR3 length: 14 amino acids. Germline V gene data show CDR1 as MNHNS and CDR2 as SASEGT. The CDR3 here is CASSGIGGRGEAFF. The CDR3 region has the DNA TGTGCCAGCAGTGGAATAGGGGGGAGGGGTGAAGCTTTCTTT.

DNA of the CDR3: TGTGCCATCAGTGAGCCCCATGGCGGGGGCAGGAATGAGCAGTTCTTC. The encoded protein is CAISEPHGGGRNEQFF. The chain carries TRBV10-3 and TRBJ2-1, with D tentatively TRBD2 (7 bases). The CDR3 runs to 16 residues. From germline, CDR1 is ENHRY and CDR2 SYGVKD. V was cut by 2 bases and J by 7 bases, with 18 bases left in between.

The chain combines TRBV19 with TRBJ2-2; TRBD1 is a possible D gene (6 bases). CDR1 is LNHDA, CDR2 SQIVND, per germline (reference sequence). The CDR3 totals 15 residues. The V gene lost 4 bases and the J gene lost 0 bases, with 9 bases spanning the gap. The CDR3 sequence is CASSTTGTNTGELFF. The CDR3 coding sequence is TGTGCCAGTAGTACGACAGGAACGAACACCGGGGAGCTGTTTTTT.

This chain connects TRBV7-9 to TRBJ2-7; no clear D gene. CDR3 length: 13 amino acids. The V end was cut by 1 base, the J end by 4 bases, with 8 bases between. Germline CDR1 is SEHNR and CDR2 is FQNEAQ (reference sequence). The CDR3 loop reads CASSLGTRYEQYF. In nucleotides, the CDR3 is TGTGCCAGCAGCTTAGGTACCAGGTACGAGCAGTACTTC.

V usage is TRBV19 and J usage is TRBJ1-1; 12 bases are shared with TRBD1. J gave up 0 bases and V 8 bases, and 7 bases lay outside the gene matches. Germline V gives CDR1 LNHDA, CDR2 SQIVND (reference sequence). This CDR3 contains 16 residues. The chain's CDR3 is CASLLGQGALNTEAFF. The DNA for the CDR3 is TGTGCCAGTCTACTGGGACAGGGGGCGTTGAACACTGAAGCTTTCTTT.

This clone came up once. The chain recombines TRBV9 with TRBJ2-1; 12 bases agree with TRBD2. The CDR3 runs to 15 residues. With V trimmed by 2 bases and J by 9 bases, 6 bases remained unmatched. Germline CDR1 and CDR2: SGDLS and YYNGEE. The CDR3 loop reads CASSVPSGGAGEQFF. CDR3 nucleotide sequence: TGTGCCAGCAGCGTCCCTAGCGGGGGGGCAGGTGAGCAGTTCTTC.

The V call is TRBV21-1, the J call TRBJ1-5; TRBD1, the table's D call, lacks a check against the DNA. TRBV21-1 constitutes a pseudogene. The CDR3 totals 15 residues. CDR3 sequence reads: CATPGRGWSNQPQHF. CDR3 coding DNA: TGTGCCACCCCAGGAAGGGGATGGAGCAATCAGCCCCAGCATTTT.

The chain is built from TRBV7-9 and TRBJ1-1; TRBD1 matches 10 bases. Germline CDR1 reads SEHNR; CDR2 reads FQNEAQ (reference sequence). This CDR3 spans 17 amino acids. V lost 4 bases, J lost 1 base, and 9 bases stayed unmatched. The CDR3 DNA follows: TGTGCCAGCAGCTCTCGGACAGGGGGAGCTAGGAACACTGAAGCTTTCTTT. Translated: CASSSRTGGARNTEAFF.

The chain is built from TRBV2 and TRBJ2-7; D gene uncertain. Germline V gives CDR1 SNHLY, CDR2 FYNNEI. V gave up 7 bases and J gave up 7 bases, with 14 bases separating them. The CDR3 spans 12 residues. CDR3 DNA: TGTGCCAGCACCGCATTTACTATGGAGCAGTACTTC. It translates to CASTAFTMEQYF.

V usage is TRBV6-5 and J usage is TRBJ2-6; D is possibly TRBD1 (5 bases). Trimming took 5 bases from V and 1 from J, leaving 9 bases between them. The germline gives CDR1 MNHEY, CDR2 SVGAGI. This CDR3 contains 15 residues. The CDR3 spells CASSKGASGANVLTF. In nucleotides, the CDR3 is TGTGCCAGCAGTAAAGGGGCTTCTGGGGCCAACGTCCTGACTTTC.

As DNA, the CDR3 is TGTGCCTGGAGTGTACGGGCAGGGGGTATAGGGATGAACACTGAAGCTTTCTTT. Protein sequence: CAWSVRAGGIGMNTEAFF. The chain recombines TRBV30 with TRBJ1-1, with TRBD1 matching 7 bases. The CDR3 totals 18 residues. J lost 0 bases, V lost 0 bases, and 13 bases had no gene match. Per the germline V gene, CDR1 is GTSNPN and CDR2 is SVGIG (reference sequence). The full variable domain, its missing parts supplied by reference TRBV30 and TRBJ1-1, is SQTIHQWPATLVQPVGSPLSLECTVEGTSNPNLYWYRQAAGRGLQLLFYSVGIGQISSEVPQNLSASRPQDRQFILSSKKLLLSDSGFYLCAWSVRAGGIGMNTEAFFGQGTRLTVV.

The chain uses TRBV7-2 and TRBJ2-7; 15 bases are shared with TRBD2. Unmatched junction bases numbered 5, after V lost 5 bases and J lost 3 bases. This CDR3 has 16 amino acids. Germline V CDR1 and CDR2: SGHTA, FQGNSA. The chain's CDR3 is CASSHGTSGRIYEQYF. CDR3 in DNA: TGTGCCAGCAGCCACGGGACTAGCGGGAGGATCTACGAGCAGTACTTC.

The CDR3 protein is CAWSRQGRGSPLHF. Here the CDR3 DNA reads TGTGCCTGGAGCCGACAGGGAAGGGGCTCACCCCTCCACTTT. The J gene is TRBJ1-6, the V gene TRBV30, with 7 bases aligning to TRBD1. Germline V gene lookup returns CDR1 GTSNPN and CDR2 SVGIG (reference sequence). This CDR3 contains 14 residues. Germline trimming cut 3 bases from V and 10 bases from J; bases unmatched to any gene: 9. The full variable domain, with the rest looked up from reference TRBV30 and TRBJ1-6, is SQTIHQWPATLVQPVGSPLSLECTVEGTSNPNLYWYRQAAGRGLQLLFYSVGIGQISSEVPQNLSASRPQDRQFILSSKKLLLSDSGFYLCAWSRQGRGSPLHFGNGTRLTVT.

The V call is TRBV7-2, the J call TRBJ2-3, with 9 bases identical to TRBD2. This CDR3 is 14 amino acids long. CDR1 is SGHTA and CDR2 is FQGNSA in the germline V gene. The trim removed 3 bases at V and 7 bases at J, leaving 5 bases unmatched. DNA of the CDR3: TGTGCCAGCAGCTTGTCAGCGGGGGGTCATACGCAGTATTTT. It specifies CASSLSAGGHTQYF.

The V and J genes are TRBV19 and TRBJ2-7, with 7 bases aligning to TRBD1. Germline V lookup: CDR1 LNHDA, CDR2 SQIVND (reference sequence). The V and J ends lost 5 bases and 3 bases, in that order; junction bases with no gene match: 13. The CDR3 sequence is 16 residues long. CDR3 in amino acids: CASSDPRDRGNYEQYF. CDR3 nucleotides: TGTGCCAGTAGTGACCCCCGGGACAGAGGTAACTACGAGCAGTACTTC. Looking up the rest from reference TRBV19 and TRBJ2-7 gives the full variable domain: DGGITQSPKYLFRKEGQNVTLSCEQNLNHDAMYWYRQDPGQGLRLIYYSQIVNDFQKGDIAEGYSVSREKKESFPLTVTSAQKNPTAFYLCASSDPRDRGNYEQYFGPGTRLTVT.

The chain carries TRBV25-1 and TRBJ1-4; 7 positions agree with TRBD1. V trimming: 1 base; J trimming: 7 bases; junction bases outside the gene matches: 9. This CDR3 has 16 amino acids. Per the germline V gene, CDR1 is MGHDK and CDR2 is SYGVNS. This CDR3 is CASSELGGTEAEKLFF. For the CDR3, the DNA is TGTGCCAGCAGTGAATTGGGCGGGACAGAGGCTGAAAAACTGTTTTTT.

The V call is TRBV5-6, the J call TRBJ2-7; possibly TRBD1 for D (6 bases). V was clipped by 1 base and J by 3 bases, with 11 bases between them. This CDR3 region has 14 residues. Per germline, CDR1 SGHDT and CDR2 YYEEEE. The CDR3, as DNA: TGTGCCAGCAGCTTGAAGACAGGAGTCTACGAGCAGTACTTC. Translation: CASSLKTGVYEQYF.

The V and J genes are TRBV14 and TRBJ2-2; TRBD2 agrees at 9 bases. The V and J ends lost 3 bases and 7 bases, in that order; junction bases with no gene match: 9. The germline gives CDR1 SGHDN, CDR2 FVKESK. The CDR3 extends over 16 amino acids. The CDR3: CASSQSGGGAFGELFF. CDR3 DNA sequence: TGTGCCAGCAGCCAGTCCGGCGGGGGGGCCTTCGGGGAGCTGTTTTTT.

The chain links TRBV18 to TRBJ2-5; 11 bases are shared with TRBD1. With V trimmed by 6 bases and J by 0 bases, 3 bases remained unmatched. Germline CDR1 is KGHSH and CDR2 is LQKENI. The CDR3 is 15 residues long. CDR3 sequence (DNA): TGTGCCAGCTCTCGGGACAGGGGGGACCAAGAGACCCAGTACTTC. This translates into CASSRDRGDQETQYF.

V usage is TRBV7-9 and J usage is TRBJ1-4; 7 positions agree with TRBD1. Looked up from germline, CDR1 is SEHNR and CDR2 is FQNEAQ (reference sequence). This CDR3 is 15 amino acids long. J was trimmed by 4 bases and V by 5 bases; bases with no gene match: 7. CDR3 nucleotides: TGTGCCAGCAGCCAGACGACAGGGATTAATGAAAAACTGTTTTTT. It translates to CASSQTTGINEKLFF.

The genes are TRBV19 and TRBJ1-1, with D possibly being TRBD1 (5 bases). The ends were cut back, 6 bases at V and 4 bases at J, with 15 bases in the middle. Per the germline V gene, CDR1 is LNHDA and CDR2 is SQIVND (reference sequence). This CDR3 comprises 14 residues. The DNA for the CDR3 is TGTGCCAGTAGATCCACAGGAGCTATCACTGAAGCTTTCTTT. Translated, it gives CASRSTGAITEAFF.

The CDR3 region has the DNA TGTGCCAGCAGCTTGGCCGTGAGTGAAGAGACCCAGTACTTC. It is translated as CASSLAVSEETQYF. The chain is built from TRBV5-4 and TRBJ2-5; D call uncertain. The CDR3 contains 14 residues. Germline V gives CDR1 SGHNT, CDR2 YYREEE (reference sequence). Trimming removed 0 bases from V and 3 bases from J, with 9 bases in between.

V is TRBV11-2 and J is TRBJ1-6; D unclear. Germline V CDR1 and CDR2: SGHAT, FQNNGV. V gave up 5 bases and J gave up 7 bases, with 12 bases separating them. The CDR3 is 14 residues long. CDR3: CASSNNAPNSPLHF. CDR3 DNA: TGTGCCAGCAGCAACAACGCCCCGAATTCACCCCTCCACTTT.

The V gene is TRBV9, the J gene TRBJ1-2; maybe TRBD1 (6 bases). V lost 3 bases and J lost 2, with 11 bases in between. This CDR3 region has 14 residues. In germline, CDR1 is SGDLS, CDR2 YYNGEE. The CDR3 loop is CASSASRGNYGYTF. The DNA of the CDR3 is TGTGCCAGCAGCGCCTCGAGGGGGAACTATGGCTACACCTTC.

This chain joins TRBV5-1 and TRBJ2-1; TRBD2 might be the D (7 bases). V shed 0 bases and J shed 3 bases, with 13 bases lying between them. The CDR3 spans 16 residues. Germline-derived CDR1 and CDR2 are SGHRS and YFSETQ. CDR3 protein: CASSLGWGGSYNEQFF. The CDR3 DNA follows: TGCGCCAGCAGCTTGGGGTGGGGGGGCAGCTACAATGAGCAGTTCTTC.

The count of this clone is one. This sequence joins TRBV7-6 and TRBJ2-1, with D tentatively TRBD2 (6 bases). The V gene lost 8 bases and the J gene lost 5 bases, with 16 bases spanning the gap. The CDR3 contains 14 residues. Germline lookup yields CDR1 SGHVS and CDR2 FNYEAQ. The CDR3 DNA reads TGTGCCAGCGGGGGGACGGGTAGGCACAATGAGCAGTTCTTC. The encoded protein is CASGGTGRHNEQFF.

The chain has TRBV5-4 and TRBJ2-7; D gene uncertain. V was trimmed by 0 bases and J by 5 bases, leaving 6 bases between them. This CDR3 contains 12 residues. Germline CDR1 is SGHNT and CDR2 is YYREEE (reference sequence). CDR3 loop: CASSLAGNEQYF. The CDR3 nucleotides are TGTGCCAGCAGCTTGGCTGGCAACGAGCAGTACTTC.